This TCR beta chain was observed in a study of cytomegalovirus exposure and HLA in healthy donors. The PCR had 60 Vbeta and 13 Jbeta primers. Method: immunoSEQ multiplex PCR; TCRdb's copy keeps in-frame clones and lacks some. The listing records 150,000 to 200,000 clones. This CDR3 has 14 residues. Germline CDR1 SEHNR, CDR2 FQNEAQ (reference sequence). Trimming removed 1 base from V and 6 bases from J, with 9 bases in between. This receptor was taken from a young woman in good health and CMV-seropositive. The sample was PBMCs. This chain connects TRBV7-9 to TRBJ1-4, with D hard to call. The CDR3: CASSLGYGYEKLFF. DNA of the CDR3: TGTGCCAGCAGCTTAGGTTACGGGTATGAAAAACTGTTTTTT.